A selection of T cell receptor beta chains follows, all from one sample in a study of CD8 T cells in Susac syndrome. One entry per CDR3 protein, called by TCRdb with MiXCR from the immunoSEQ multiplex PCR reads. The sample contains some 180,000 distinct CDR3 sequences, roughly 94% of which appear only once. Sequenced material: CD4+ T cells from PBMCs. The receptors come from a human donor with Susac syndrome. CDR3s include the opening cysteine and the closing phenylalanine or tryptophan. The D gene is left open where the match is weak. A clone size is listed for some rows: how often the clone was seen (once, few, many), or a class if it is expanded.

D: TRBD2
size: .
V: TRBV20-1
J: TRBJ2-1
DNA: TGCAGTGCTAGCCTTAGCGGGAGGGGGGTCAATGAGCAGTTCTTC
CDR3: CSASLSGRGVNEQFF

D: TRBD1
size: .
V: TRBV28
J: TRBJ1-2
DNA: TGTGCCAGCAGTTTGACATGGGACAGGGAGCACTATGGCTACACCTTC
CDR3: CASSLTWDREHYGYTF

D: .
size: .
V: TRBV13
J: TRBJ1-6
DNA: TGTGCCACTCTCCGCGGCCGAGACGGAACCTATAATTCACCCCTCCACTTT
CDR3: CATLRGRDGTYNSPLHF

D: .
size: .
V: TRBV4-2
J: TRBJ2-7
DNA: TGTGCCAGCAGCCAAGGTACTCGTGACAGCGCCGAGCAGTACTTC
CDR3: CASSQGTRDSAEQYF

D: .
size: .
V: TRBV28
J: TRBJ1-2
DNA: TGTGCCAGCAGTTTCCCAGGCTCTAATGGCTACACCTTC
CDR3: CASSFPGSNGYTF

D: .
size: .
V: TRBV5-1
J: TRBJ2-3
DNA: TGCGCCAGCAGCTTGGAGTCGCAGGGAGTGGATACGCAGTATTTT
CDR3: CASSLESQGVDTQYF

D: TRBD1
size: .
V: TRBV18
J: TRBJ2-7
DNA: TGTGCCAGCTCACCAGTGGGACAGGGGAGTTACGAGCAGTACTTC
CDR3: CASSPVGQGSYEQYF

D: TRBD2
size: .
V: TRBV20-1
J: TRBJ2-5
DNA: TGCAGTGCTTCATATGGGGGGGGCCAAGAGACCCAGTACTTC
CDR3: CSASYGGGQETQYF

D: TRBD2
size: .
V: TRBV4-2
J: TRBJ2-1
DNA: TGTGCCAGCAGCCAAGTCGAGTTGAGACTAGCTACCGAGCAGTTCTTC
CDR3: CASSQVELRLATEQFF

D: .
size: .
V: TRBV9
J: TRBJ2-2
DNA: TGTGCCAGCAGCGTGAGACATAACACCGGGGAGCTGTTTTTT
CDR3: CASSVRHNTGELFF

D: .
size: .
V: TRBV12-3/TRBV12-4
J: TRBJ1-2
DNA: TGTGCCAGCAGTATGACGGGACGGCAGAACTATGGCTACACCTTC
CDR3: CASSMTGRQNYGYTF

D: .
size: .
V: TRBV20-1
J: TRBJ1-2
DNA: TGCAGTGCTAGAGACCCAACTGACGGAAACTATGGCTACACCTTC
CDR3: CSARDPTDGNYGYTF

D: .
size: .
V: TRBV9
J: TRBJ2-1
DNA: TGTGCCAGCAGCGTGACTACCCTCAGCGGTTACAATGAGCAGTTCTTC
CDR3: CASSVTTLSGYNEQFF

D: .
size: once
V: TRBV25-1
J: TRBJ2-6
DNA: TGTGCCAGCAGTGGAGATTGGATTTCTGGGGCCAACGTCCTGACTTTC
CDR3: CASSGDWISGANVLTF

D: .
size: .
V: TRBV15
J: TRBJ2-1
DNA: TGTGCCACCAGCAGAGAAGGGGGACGCATACGGAATGAGCAGTTCTTC
CDR3: CATSREGGRIRNEQFF

D: .
size: few
V: TRBV29-1
J: TRBJ1-1
DNA: TGCAGCGTTGTTCCCCGGGGAAAGACTGAAGCTTTCTTT
CDR3: CSVVPRGKTEAFF

D: TRBD1
size: few
V: TRBV23-1
J: TRBJ2-1
DNA: TGCGCCAGCAGTCAATGTCGGGACAGGACATACAATGAGCAGTTCTTC
CDR3: CASSQCRDRTYNEQFF

D: .
size: .
V: TRBV29-1
J: TRBJ1-6
DNA: TGCAGCGTTTCAGTCCAGGCGAATTCACCCCTCCACTTT
CDR3: CSVSVQANSPLHF

D: .
size: once
V: TRBV2
J: TRBJ1-2
DNA: TGTGCCAGCAGAGTGGCCGGCTCCCCTAGGGGCTACACCTTC
CDR3: CASRVAGSPRGYTF

D: .
size: few
V: TRBV3-1
J: TRBJ2-7
DNA: TGTGCCAGCAGCCAGGCCGGACTGGCGGCCTACGAGCAGTACTTC
CDR3: CASSQAGLAAYEQYF

D: .
size: once
V: TRBV25-1
J: TRBJ2-2
DNA: TGTGCCAGCAGGGACAGAGGGGCCGGGGAGCTGTTTTTT
CDR3: CASRDRGAGELFF

D: TRBD2
size: .
V: TRBV10-3
J: TRBJ2-2
DNA: TGTGCCATCAGGGCAGCGGGGGCGAACACCGGGGAGCTGTTTTTT
CDR3: CAIRAAGANTGELFF

D: .
size: .
V: TRBV12-3/TRBV12-4
J: TRBJ2-5
DNA: TGTGCCAGCAGTTTAGCGGGGGGGCCGAAGACAGAGACCCAGTACTTC
CDR3: CASSLAGGPKTETQYF

D: TRBD2
size: .
V: TRBV11-3
J: TRBJ2-7
DNA: TGTGCCAGCAGCGAAACCTCCGGGGGGGCAGCTGGCGAGCAGTACTTC
CDR3: CASSETSGGAAGEQYF

D: .
size: .
V: TRBV16
J: TRBJ1-2
DNA: TGTGCCAGCAGCCAATTAGCAGGGAGTATCTATGGCTACACCTTC
CDR3: CASSQLAGSIYGYTF

D: .
size: .
V: TRBV11-2
J: TRBJ2-5
DNA: TGTGCCAGCAGCTTGAGACTAGTCCTTCAAGAGACCCAGTACTTC
CDR3: CASSLRLVLQETQYF

D: .
size: .
V: TRBV9
J: TRBJ2-3
DNA: TGTGCCAGCAGCCCTGGCCGTCTTGGTGGCGGGGTCACAGATACGCAGTATTTT
CDR3: CASSPGRLGGGVTDTQYF

D: .
size: .
V: TRBV20-1
J: TRBJ2-3
DNA: TGCAGTGCTAATTCCGCTAGCCGTGGAACAGATACGCAGTATTTT
CDR3: CSANSASRGTDTQYF

D: .
size: .
V: TRBV5-1
J: TRBJ2-4
DNA: TGCGCCAGCAGCTTGGGATCTAGCATTCAGTACTTC
CDR3: CASSLGSSIQYF

D: TRBD2
size: .
V: TRBV24-1
J: TRBJ2-3
DNA: TGTGCCACCAGAGCGGGAGGGACGACAGATACGCAGTATTTT
CDR3: CATRAGGTTDTQYF

D: .
size: .
V: TRBV18
J: TRBJ1-2
DNA: TGTGCCAGCTCACCCCAACCCGGGAGACTGGATGGCTACACCTTC
CDR3: CASSPQPGRLDGYTF

D: .
size: .
V: TRBV4-2
J: TRBJ1-1
DNA: TGTGCCAGCAGCCAAAAAGAGAACACTGAAGCTTTCTTT
CDR3: CASSQKENTEAFF

D: TRBD1
size: .
V: TRBV3-1
J: TRBJ2-4
DNA: TGTGCCAGCAGCCAACAGGGGGCGGACATTCAGTACTTC
CDR3: CASSQQGADIQYF

D: .
size: .
V: TRBV5-8
J: TRBJ1-1
DNA: TGTGCCAGCAGCTTGGTTCTGGGGGCAACTGAAGCTTTCTTT
CDR3: CASSLVLGATEAFF

D: .
size: .
V: TRBV6-5
J: TRBJ1-1
DNA: TGTGCCAGCAGCGAACAGGGAGAAGCTTTCTTT
CDR3: CASSEQGEAFF

D: TRBD2
size: .
V: TRBV4-2
J: TRBJ2-1
DNA: TGTGCCAGCAGCCAAGACGGGACTAGTAACAATGAGCAGTTCTTC
CDR3: CASSQDGTSNNEQFF

D: .
size: .
V: TRBV4-1
J: TRBJ1-4
DNA: TGCGCCAGCAGCCAAGATCGGGTGGGGGCGGAAGAAAAACTGTTTTTT
CDR3: CASSQDRVGAEEKLFF

D: .
size: .
V: TRBV2
J: TRBJ1-5
DNA: TGTGCCAGCAGCTGGAAATTGTCGGTGGATCAGCCCCAGCATTTT
CDR3: CASSWKLSVDQPQHF

D: TRBD2
size: .
V: TRBV5-1
J: TRBJ2-1
DNA: TGCGCCAGCAGCTTGGCCGGGGGGGTTTACAATGAGCAGTTCTTC
CDR3: CASSLAGGVYNEQFF

D: TRBD2
size: few
V: TRBV29-1
J: TRBJ2-5
DNA: TGCAGCGTTGGGACTAGCGGCCAAGAGACCCAGTACTTC
CDR3: CSVGTSGQETQYF

D: TRBD1
size: once
V: TRBV19
J: TRBJ2-7
DNA: TGTGCCAGTAGTATGGGGTCGACAGGGGCAGGGGGCGAGCAGTACTTC
CDR3: CASSMGSTGAGGEQYF

D: TRBD2
size: .
V: TRBV24-1
J: TRBJ2-1
DNA: TGTGCCACCAGTGACCCCCTCGGGAGGAATGAGCAGTTCTTC
CDR3: CATSDPLGRNEQFF

D: .
size: .
V: TRBV12-3/TRBV12-4
J: TRBJ2-2
DNA: TGTGCCAGCAGGGACATCGGGGAGCTGTTTTTT
CDR3: CASRDIGELFF

D: .
size: .
V: TRBV2
J: TRBJ1-2
DNA: TGTGCCAGCAGTGAGACTCGGACCGGCGGCTATGGCTACACCTTC
CDR3: CASSETRTGGYGYTF

D: TRBD2
size: .
V: TRBV11-3
J: TRBJ2-1
DNA: TGTGCCAGCAGCTCACGACTAGCGGGCGGTTACAATGAGCAGTTCTTC
CDR3: CASSSRLAGGYNEQFF

D: TRBD1
size: .
V: TRBV6-6
J: TRBJ1-5
DNA: TGTGCCAGCAGTTACCCAAGACAGGGTAATCCGCCCCAGCATTTT
CDR3: CASSYPRQGNPPQHF

D: .
size: .
V: TRBV18
J: TRBJ2-1
DNA: TGTGCCAGCTCACCCGGTAGTTCACACAATGAGCAGTTCTTC
CDR3: CASSPGSSHNEQFF

D: TRBD2
size: .
V: TRBV11-1
J: TRBJ2-1
DNA: TGTGCCAGCAGCCTAGCGGCGGCCTACAATGAGCAGTTCTTC
CDR3: CASSLAAAYNEQFF

D: .
size: .
V: TRBV3-1
J: TRBJ1-2
DNA: TGTGCCAGCAGCCAAGGTATCAGGGCTCATGGCTACACCTTC
CDR3: CASSQGIRAHGYTF

D: .
size: .
V: TRBV14
J: TRBJ2-2
DNA: TGTGCCAGCAGCCCCACCTGGCCCCCTACCGGGGAGCTGTTTTTT
CDR3: CASSPTWPPTGELFF

D: .
size: .
V: TRBV19
J: TRBJ1-2
DNA: TGTGCCAGTACCAGGCGGCTTCGGGTCGACTACACCTTC
CDR3: CASTRRLRVDYTF

D: .
size: .
V: TRBV18
J: TRBJ2-2
DNA: TGTGCCAGCTCACCACCCCAACGGACCGGGGAGCTGTTTTTT
CDR3: CASSPPQRTGELFF

D: .
size: .
V: TRBV28
J: TRBJ2-7
DNA: TGTGCCAGCAGGACCGGAGCCTACGAGCAGTACTTC
CDR3: CASRTGAYEQYF

D: .
size: .
V: TRBV20-1
J: TRBJ2-5
DNA: TGCAGTGCTAGAGATTCACGGAGGTTAAAAGAGACCCAGTACTTC
CDR3: CSARDSRRLKETQYF

D: TRBD2
size: few
V: TRBV19
J: TRBJ2-1
DNA: TGTGCCTCCAGACGGACTAGCGGCGCCTACAATGAGCAGTTCTTC
CDR3: CASRRTSGAYNEQFF

D: TRBD1
size: .
V: TRBV2
J: TRBJ1-5
DNA: TGTGCCAGCAGTGTCGCCGGGACAGGGAATCAGCCCCAGCATTTT
CDR3: CASSVAGTGNQPQHF

D: TRBD2
size: .
V: TRBV29-1
J: TRBJ2-3
DNA: TGCAGCGTCACTGGCCTGACTAGCGGGGAGTGGGATACGCAGTATTTT
CDR3: CSVTGLTSGEWDTQYF